This T cell receptor (beta chain) was identified in a study of cytomegalovirus exposure and HLA in healthy donors. Study observations and caveats: At a 0.05 false discovery rate, a later analysis found 15,000 to 20,000 TCR beta sequences to be associated with HLA alleles.

This clone was observed a single time. Its antigen is unidentified. Primers included in the PCR were 60 Vbeta and 13 Jbeta primers. Assay: immunoSEQ multiplex PCR; the TCRdb copy retains only in-frame clones and omits some. The profile covers some 140,000 clones, with 80% to 90% appearing a single time and around 5.5% taken by the ten largest. CDR1 and CDR2 from the germline V gene are SGHTA and FQGNSA. CDR3 length: 16 residues. Trimming removed 5 bases from V and 1 base from J; junction bases left unmatched: 8. Sequencing was performed on PBMCs. The TCR sequence derives from a woman between 25 and 40 years old in good health and CMV-seronegative. The genes are TRBV7-2 and TRBJ2-3; 8 bases match TRBD2. The DNA of the CDR3 is TGTGCCAGCAGCCCCGGTGGAGCGGGGGGCACAGATACGCAGTATTTT. Encoded protein: CASSPGGAGGTDTQYF.